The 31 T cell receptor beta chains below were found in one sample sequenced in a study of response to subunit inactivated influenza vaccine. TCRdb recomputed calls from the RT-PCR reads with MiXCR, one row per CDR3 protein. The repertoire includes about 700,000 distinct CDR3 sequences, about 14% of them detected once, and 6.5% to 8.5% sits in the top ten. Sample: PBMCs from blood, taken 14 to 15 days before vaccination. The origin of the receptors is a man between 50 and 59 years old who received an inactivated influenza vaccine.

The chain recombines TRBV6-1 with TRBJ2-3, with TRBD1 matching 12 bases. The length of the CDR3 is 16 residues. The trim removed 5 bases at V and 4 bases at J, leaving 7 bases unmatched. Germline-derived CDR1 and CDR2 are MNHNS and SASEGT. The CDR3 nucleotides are TGTGCCAGCAGTCCCGGGGGGGACAGGGGGCCAGATACGCAGTATTTT. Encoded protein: CASSPGGDRGPDTQYF.

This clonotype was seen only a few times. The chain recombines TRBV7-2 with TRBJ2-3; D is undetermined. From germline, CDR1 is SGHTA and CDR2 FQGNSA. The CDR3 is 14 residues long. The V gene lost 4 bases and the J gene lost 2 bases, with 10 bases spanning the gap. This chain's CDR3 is CASSSPANTDTQYF. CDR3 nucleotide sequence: TGTGCCAGCAGCTCACCCGCTAACACAGATACGCAGTATTTT.

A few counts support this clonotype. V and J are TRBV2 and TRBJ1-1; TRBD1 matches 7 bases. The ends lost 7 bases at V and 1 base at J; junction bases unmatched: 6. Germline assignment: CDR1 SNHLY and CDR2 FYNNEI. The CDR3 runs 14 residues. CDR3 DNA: TGTGCCAGCACCATAAGACAGGGGAACACTGAAGCTTTCTTT. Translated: CASTIRQGNTEAFF.

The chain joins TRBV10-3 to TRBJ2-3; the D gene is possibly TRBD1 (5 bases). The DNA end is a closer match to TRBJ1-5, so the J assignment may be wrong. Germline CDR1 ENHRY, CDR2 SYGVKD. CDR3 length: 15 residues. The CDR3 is CAISDRGSSTDTQHF. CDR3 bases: TGTGCCATCAGTGATCGGGGCAGTAGCACAGATACGCAGCATTTT.

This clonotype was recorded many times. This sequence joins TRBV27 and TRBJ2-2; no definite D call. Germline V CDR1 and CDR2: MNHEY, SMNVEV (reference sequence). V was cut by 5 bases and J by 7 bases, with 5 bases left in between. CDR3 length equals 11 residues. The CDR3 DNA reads TGTGCCAGCAGTAAGGTCGGGGAGCTGTTTTTT. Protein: CASSKVGELFF.

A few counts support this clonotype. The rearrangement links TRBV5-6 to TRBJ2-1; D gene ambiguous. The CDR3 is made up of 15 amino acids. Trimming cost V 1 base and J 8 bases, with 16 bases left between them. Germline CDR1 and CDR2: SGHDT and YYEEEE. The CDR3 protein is CASSLKGGGNDEQFF. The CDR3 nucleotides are TGTGCCAGCAGCTTGAAGGGCGGTGGTAACGATGAGCAGTTCTTC.

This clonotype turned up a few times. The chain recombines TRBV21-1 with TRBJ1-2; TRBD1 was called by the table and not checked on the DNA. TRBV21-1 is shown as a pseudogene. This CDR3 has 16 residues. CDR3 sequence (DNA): TGTGCCAGCAGCAAAGCGCTACGACAGGGGGACTATGGCTACACCTTC. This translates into CASSKALRQGDYGYTF.

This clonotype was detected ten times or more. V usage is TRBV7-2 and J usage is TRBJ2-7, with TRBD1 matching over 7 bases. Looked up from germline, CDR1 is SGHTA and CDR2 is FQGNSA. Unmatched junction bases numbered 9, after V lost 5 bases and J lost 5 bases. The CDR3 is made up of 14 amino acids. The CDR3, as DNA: TGTGCCAGCAGCGACAGGGCATCCCCCCACGAGCAGTACTTC. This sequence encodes CASSDRASPHEQYF.

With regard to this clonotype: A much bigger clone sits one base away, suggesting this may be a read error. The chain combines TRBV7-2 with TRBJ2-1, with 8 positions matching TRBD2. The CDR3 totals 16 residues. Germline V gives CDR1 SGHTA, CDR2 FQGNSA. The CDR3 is CARSLGGLGGHNEQFF. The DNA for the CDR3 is TGTGCCAGAAGCTTGGGGGGACTAGGGGGTCACAATGAGCAGTTCTTC. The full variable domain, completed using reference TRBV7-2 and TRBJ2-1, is GAGVSQSPSNKVTEKGKDVELRCDPISGHTALYWYRQSLGQGLEFLIYFQGNSAPDKSGLPSDRFSAERTGGSVSTLTIQRTQQEDSAVYLCARSLGGLGGHNEQFFGPGTRLTVL.

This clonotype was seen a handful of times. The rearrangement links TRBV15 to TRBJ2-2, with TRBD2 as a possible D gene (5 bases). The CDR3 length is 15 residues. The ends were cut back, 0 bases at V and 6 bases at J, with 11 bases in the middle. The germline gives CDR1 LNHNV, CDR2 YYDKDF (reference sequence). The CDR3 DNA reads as TGTGCCACCAGCAGAGATGAATTCGGGGCCGGGGAGCTGTTTTTT. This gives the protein CATSRDEFGAGELFF. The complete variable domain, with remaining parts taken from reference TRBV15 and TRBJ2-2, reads DAMVIQNPRYQVTQFGKPVTLSCSQTLNHNVMYWYQQKSSQAPKLLFHYYDKDFNNEADTPDNFQSRRPNTSFCFLDIRSPGLGDTAMYLCATSRDEFGAGELFFGEGSRLTVL.

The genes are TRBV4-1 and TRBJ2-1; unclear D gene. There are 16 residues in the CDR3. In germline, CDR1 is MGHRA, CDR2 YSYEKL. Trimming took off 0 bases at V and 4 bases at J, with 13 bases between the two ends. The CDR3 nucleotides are TGCGCCAGCAGCCAAGAGGTGGCAGTGCGGTACAATGAGCAGTTCTTC. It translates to CASSQEVAVRYNEQFF.

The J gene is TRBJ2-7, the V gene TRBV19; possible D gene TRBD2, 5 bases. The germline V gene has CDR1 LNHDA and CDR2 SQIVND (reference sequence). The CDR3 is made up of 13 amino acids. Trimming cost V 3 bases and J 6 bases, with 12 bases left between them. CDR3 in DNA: TGTGCCAGTAGTATCATGGACTTCGGCGAGCAGTACTTC. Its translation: CASSIMDFGEQYF.

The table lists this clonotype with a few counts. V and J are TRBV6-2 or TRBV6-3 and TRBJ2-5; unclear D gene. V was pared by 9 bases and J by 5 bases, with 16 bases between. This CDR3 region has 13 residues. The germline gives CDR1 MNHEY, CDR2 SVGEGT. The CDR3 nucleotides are TGTGCCAGTACCCCATACGGAGTGGAGACCCAGTACTTC. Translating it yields CASTPYGVETQYF.

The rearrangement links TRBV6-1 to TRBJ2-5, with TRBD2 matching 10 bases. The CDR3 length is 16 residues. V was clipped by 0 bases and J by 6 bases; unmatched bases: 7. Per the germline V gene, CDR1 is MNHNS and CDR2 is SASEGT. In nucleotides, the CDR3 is TGTGCCAGCAGTGAAGCGCTAGCGGGAGTAGTCCAGACCCAGTACTTC. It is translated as CASSEALAGVVQTQYF.

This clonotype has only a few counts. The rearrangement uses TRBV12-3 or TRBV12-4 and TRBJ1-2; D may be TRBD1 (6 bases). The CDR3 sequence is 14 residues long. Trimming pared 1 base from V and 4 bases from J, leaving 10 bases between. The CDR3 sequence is CASSLEGELYGYTF. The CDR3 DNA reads TGTGCCAGCAGTTTAGAGGGGGAGCTCTATGGCTACACCTTC.

The CDR3 region has the DNA TGTGCCAGCAGCCTTGTGGGGGAGGGGACTGAAGCTTTCTTT. This sequence encodes CASSLVGEGTEAFF. V and J are TRBV7-6 and TRBJ1-1; perhaps TRBD1 as D (5 bases). The CDR3 is made up of 14 amino acids. The germline CDR1 and CDR2 sequences are SGHVS and FNYEAQ. V lost 5 bases and J 5 bases, leaving 15 bases between the germline ends. Filled out from reference TRBV7-6 and TRBJ1-1, the complete variable domain reads GAGVSQSPRYKVTKRGQDVALRCDPISGHVSLYWYRQALGQGPEFLTYFNYEAQQDKSGLPNDRFSAERPEGSISTLTIQRTEQRDSAMYRCASSLVGEGTEAFFGQGTRLTVV.

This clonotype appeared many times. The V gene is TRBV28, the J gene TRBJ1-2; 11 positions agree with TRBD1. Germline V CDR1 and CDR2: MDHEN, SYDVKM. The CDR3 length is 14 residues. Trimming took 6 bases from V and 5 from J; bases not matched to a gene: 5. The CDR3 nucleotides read TGTGCCAGCAGATCCGGGACAGGGGGATATGGCTACACCTTC. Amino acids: CASRSGTGGYGYTF.

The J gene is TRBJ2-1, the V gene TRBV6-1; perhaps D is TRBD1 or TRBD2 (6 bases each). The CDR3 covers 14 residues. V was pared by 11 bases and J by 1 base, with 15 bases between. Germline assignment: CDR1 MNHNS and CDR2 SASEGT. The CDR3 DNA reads TGTGCCTCAATGAAAGGGGGGTCCTACAATGAGCAGTTCTTC. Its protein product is CASMKGGSYNEQFF.

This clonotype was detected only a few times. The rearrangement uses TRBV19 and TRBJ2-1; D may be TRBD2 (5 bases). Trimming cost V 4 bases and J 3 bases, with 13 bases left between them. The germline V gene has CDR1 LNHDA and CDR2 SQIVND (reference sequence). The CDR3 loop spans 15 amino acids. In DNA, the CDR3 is TGTGCCAGTAGTACGGGAATTGCAAGCTACAATGAGCAGTTCTTC. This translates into CASSTGIASYNEQFF.

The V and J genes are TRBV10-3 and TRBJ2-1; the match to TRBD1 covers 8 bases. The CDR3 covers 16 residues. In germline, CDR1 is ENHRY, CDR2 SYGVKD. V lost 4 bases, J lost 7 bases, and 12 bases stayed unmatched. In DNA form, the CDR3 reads TGTGCCATCAGTGCAACAGGGGGTGTAGTAGGTAATGAGCAGTTCTTC. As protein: CAISATGGVVGNEQFF.

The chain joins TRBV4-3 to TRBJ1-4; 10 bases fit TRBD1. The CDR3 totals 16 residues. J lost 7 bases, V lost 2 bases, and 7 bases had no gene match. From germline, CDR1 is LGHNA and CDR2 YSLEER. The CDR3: CASSQIGQGVGEKLFF. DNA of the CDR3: TGCGCCAGCAGCCAAATTGGACAGGGGGTCGGTGAAAAACTGTTTTTT.

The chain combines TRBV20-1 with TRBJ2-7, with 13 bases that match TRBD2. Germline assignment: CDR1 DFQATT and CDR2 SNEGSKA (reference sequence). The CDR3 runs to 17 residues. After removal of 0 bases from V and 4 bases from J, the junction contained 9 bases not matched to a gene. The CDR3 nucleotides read TGCAGTGCTAGAGATCTTACGGGGACTAGCGGGATTTACGAGCAGTACTTC. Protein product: CSARDLTGTSGIYEQYF.

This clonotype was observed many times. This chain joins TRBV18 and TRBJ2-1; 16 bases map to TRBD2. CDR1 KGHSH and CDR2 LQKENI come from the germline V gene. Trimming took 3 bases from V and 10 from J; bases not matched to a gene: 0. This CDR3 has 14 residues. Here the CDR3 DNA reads TGTGCCAGCTCACCGGGACTAGCGGGAGGGGAGCAGTTCTTC. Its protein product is CASSPGLAGGEQFF.

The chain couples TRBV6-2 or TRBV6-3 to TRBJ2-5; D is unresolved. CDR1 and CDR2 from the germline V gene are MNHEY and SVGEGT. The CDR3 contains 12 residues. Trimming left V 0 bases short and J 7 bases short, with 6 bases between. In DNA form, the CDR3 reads TGTGCCAGCAGTTACTCGGCTGCGACCCAGTACTTC. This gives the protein CASSYSAATQYF.

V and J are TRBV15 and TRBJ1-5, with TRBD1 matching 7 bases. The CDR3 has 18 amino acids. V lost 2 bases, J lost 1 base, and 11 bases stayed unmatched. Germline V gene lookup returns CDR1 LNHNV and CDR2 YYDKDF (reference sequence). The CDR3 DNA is TGTGCCACCAGCAGACGGAACAGGGGCGGCGGAAGCAATCAGCCCCAGCATTTT. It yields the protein CATSRRNRGGGSNQPQHF.

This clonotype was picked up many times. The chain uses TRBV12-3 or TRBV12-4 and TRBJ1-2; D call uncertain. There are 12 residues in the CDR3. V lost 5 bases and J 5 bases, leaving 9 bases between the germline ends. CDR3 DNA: TGTGCCAGCAGTCCGCACAAGTATGGCTACACCTTC. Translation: CASSPHKYGYTF.

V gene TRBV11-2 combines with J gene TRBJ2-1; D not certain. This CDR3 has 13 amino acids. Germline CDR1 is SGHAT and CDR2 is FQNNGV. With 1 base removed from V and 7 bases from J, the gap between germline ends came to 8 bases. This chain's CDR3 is CASSLGQPNEQFF. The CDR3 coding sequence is TGTGCCAGCAGCTTAGGGCAGCCTAATGAGCAGTTCTTC.

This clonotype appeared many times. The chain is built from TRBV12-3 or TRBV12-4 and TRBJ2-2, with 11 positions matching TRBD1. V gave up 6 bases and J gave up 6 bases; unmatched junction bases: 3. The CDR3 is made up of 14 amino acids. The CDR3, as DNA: TGTGCCAGCAGAGGACAGGGGGCTGCCGGGGAGCTGTTTTTT. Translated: CASRGQGAAGELFF.

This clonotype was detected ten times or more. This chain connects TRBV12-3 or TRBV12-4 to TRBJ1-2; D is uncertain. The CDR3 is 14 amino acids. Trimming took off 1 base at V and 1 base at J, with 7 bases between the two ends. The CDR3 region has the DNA TGTGCCAGCAGTTTAGGGCAGTATAACTATGGCTACACCTTC. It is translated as CASSLGQYNYGYTF.

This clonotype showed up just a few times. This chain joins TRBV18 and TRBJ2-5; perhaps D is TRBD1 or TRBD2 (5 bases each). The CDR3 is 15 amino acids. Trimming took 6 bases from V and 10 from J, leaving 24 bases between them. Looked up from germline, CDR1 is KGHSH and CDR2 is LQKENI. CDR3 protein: CASSPSSGTLSIQYF. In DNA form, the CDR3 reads TGTGCCAGCTCGCCTTCCTCCGGGACCCTCTCGATCCAGTACTTC.

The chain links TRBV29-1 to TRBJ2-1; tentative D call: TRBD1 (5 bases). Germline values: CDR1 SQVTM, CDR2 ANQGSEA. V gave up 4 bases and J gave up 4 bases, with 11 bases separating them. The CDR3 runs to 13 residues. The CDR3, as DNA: TGCAGCGTTGCCAGGGCCCGATACAATGAGCAGTTCTTC. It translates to CSVARARYNEQFF.